The T cell receptor (beta chain) under discussion was sequenced for a study of monozygotic twins with inflammatory bowel disease (dated by TCRdb to the late 2010s). At the level of the whole study: The full study comprised some 30 monozygotic twin pairs: nine German pairs (four IBD-concordant, five IBD-discordant) and 19 IBD-discordant Danish pairs. The search for disease-associated traits relied mainly on comparing, within discordant pairs, IBD patients with their genetically identical healthy co-twins. Each individual had, on average, about 151 000 unique TCRalpha sequences and 181 000 unique TCRbeta sequences available for analysis. The study at large found these results: TCRbeta repertoire diversity, by inverse Simpson index, was decreased in IBD patients compared with their healthy co-twins. The analysis was unable to tell apart different T cell subtypes. No single strong signal or clonotype linked to IBD turned up in the results, so the idea that one exists was not supported. Repertoire similarity did not differ between concordant and discordant twins, possibly due to limited statistical power. Compared with healthy twins, IBD patients had fewer clonotypes in common with other individuals, a difference most pronounced in patients showing signs of disease activity. Differing immunosuppressive treatments among patients may have added background noise and inter-individual variability to the repertoires.

Notes on this clonotype: No antigen is known for it.

The library came from 5' RACE. Each TCR library was prepared from 3,500 to 4,500 ng of total RNA. For each sample, cDNA was synthesized in eight separate reactions using SMARTScribe reverse transcriptase. During cDNA synthesis, unique molecular identifiers containing a 6-nucleotide sample barcode were introduced by template switching. Amplification of TCRalpha and TCRbeta cDNA involved two nested PCRs of 16 and 9 cycles, and each PCR was followed by bead purification. Before amplification, the cDNA was treated with uracil DNA-glycosylase and purified using the QIAquick PCR purification kit. The second PCR added Illumina TruSeq-compatible adapters along with sample-specific barcodes. TapeStation and Qubit were used to check library quality and concentration, and roughly 4.8 ng of each library went into the pool. Pooled libraries were sequenced on an Illumina HiSeq2500 single-index Rapid Run with 2 x 100 bp reads and custom sequencing primers. Per the source publication's procedure: PCR and sequencing errors were corrected by UMI-based consensus assembly using MiGEC version 1.2.6. MiXCR version 2.1.1 handled V(D)J alignment, clonotype assembly and CDR3 extraction. To normalise gene usage, clonotype sharing and MAIT/NKT TCR abundance, the top 1000, 10 000 and 20 000 clonotypes in each sample were analysed. After downsampling to 27 000 UMIs, diversity was calculated as the inverse Simpson index using the vegan R package. Paired Mann-Whitney U tests on discordant twin pairs were used, with Benjamini-Hochberg multiple-testing correction. TCRdb reprocessed the reads; each CDR3 protein sequence makes one entry, and DNA is unavailable. For this entry, the V and J calls and clone size follow TCRdb and not the study's own pipeline. The sample's clone listing holds a few hundred thousand distinct CDR3 sequences. In total, the top ten clones hold 5.6% of the sample.

Reading from cysteine to phenylalanine, the CDR3 counts 12 amino acids. The DNA is not on file. The germline V gene sets CDR1 to SQVTM and CDR2 to ANQGSEA. From each donor, a roughly 2.6 ml peripheral blood sample was collected into PAXgene tubes and stored at -80 degrees C. Without T cell sorting, total RNA was isolated from whole blood using the PAXgene blood miRNA kit on an automated QIAcube. Peripheral blood from monozygotic twin pairs, either concordant or discordant for inflammatory bowel disease, underwent deep TCRalpha and TCRbeta repertoire profiling that used unique molecular barcoding. Smoking habits were recorded for all twin pairs, and each individual was classified as a current, former or never smoker.

The chain is assembled from TRBV29-1 and TRBJ2-7. Sequenced input: blood. The sequence was obtained from a human donor with ulcerative colitis or Crohn's disease, or a healthy co-twin of an affected twin (not recorded which). The CDR3 has the sequence CSVYGQSYEQYF.